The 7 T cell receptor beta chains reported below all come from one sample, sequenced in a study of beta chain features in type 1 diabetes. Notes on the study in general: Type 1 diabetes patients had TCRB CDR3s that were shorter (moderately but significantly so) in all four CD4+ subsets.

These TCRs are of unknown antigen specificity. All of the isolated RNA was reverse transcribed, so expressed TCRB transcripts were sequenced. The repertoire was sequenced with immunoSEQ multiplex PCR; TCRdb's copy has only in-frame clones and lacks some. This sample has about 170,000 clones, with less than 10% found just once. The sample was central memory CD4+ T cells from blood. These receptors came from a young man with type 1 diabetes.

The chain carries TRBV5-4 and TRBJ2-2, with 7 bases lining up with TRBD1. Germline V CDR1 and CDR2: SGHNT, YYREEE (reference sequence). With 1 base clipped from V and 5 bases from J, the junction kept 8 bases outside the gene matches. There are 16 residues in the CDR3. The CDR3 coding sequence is TGTGCCAGCAGCTTGAGCGTCGGGACAGTAACCGGGGAGCTGTTTTTT. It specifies CASSLSVGTVTGELFF.

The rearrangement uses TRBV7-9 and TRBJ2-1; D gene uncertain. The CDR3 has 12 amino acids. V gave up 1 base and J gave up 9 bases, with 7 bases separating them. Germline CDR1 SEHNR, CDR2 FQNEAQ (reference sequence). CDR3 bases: TGTGCCAGCAGCTTAGACTATCGTGAGCAGTTCTTC. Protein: CASSLDYREQFF.

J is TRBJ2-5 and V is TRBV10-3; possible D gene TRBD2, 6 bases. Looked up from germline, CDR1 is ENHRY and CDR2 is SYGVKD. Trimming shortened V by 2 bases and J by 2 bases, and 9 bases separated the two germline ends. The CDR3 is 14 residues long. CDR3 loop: CAISEPGTQETQYF. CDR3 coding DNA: TGTGCCATCAGTGAGCCAGGGACTCAAGAGACCCAGTACTTC.

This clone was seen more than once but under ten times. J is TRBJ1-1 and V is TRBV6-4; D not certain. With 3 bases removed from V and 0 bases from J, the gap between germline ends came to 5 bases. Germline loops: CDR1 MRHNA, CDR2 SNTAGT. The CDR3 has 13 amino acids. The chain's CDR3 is CASSESMNTEAFF. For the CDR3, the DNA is TGTGCCAGCAGTGAAAGCATGAACACTGAAGCTTTCTTT.

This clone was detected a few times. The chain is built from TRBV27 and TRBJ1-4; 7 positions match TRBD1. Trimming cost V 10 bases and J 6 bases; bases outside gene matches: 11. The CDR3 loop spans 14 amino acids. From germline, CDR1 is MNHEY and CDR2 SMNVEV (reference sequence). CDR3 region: CATKTGTAYEKLFF. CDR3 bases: TGTGCCACCAAAACCGGGACAGCCTATGAAAAACTGTTTTTT.

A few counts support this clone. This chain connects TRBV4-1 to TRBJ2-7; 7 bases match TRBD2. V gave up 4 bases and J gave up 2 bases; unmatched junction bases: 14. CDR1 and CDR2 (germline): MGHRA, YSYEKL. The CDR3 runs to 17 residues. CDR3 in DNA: TGCGCCAGCAGCCCCGGTTTAGTACTAGCGAGGACCTACGAGCAGTACTTC. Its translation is CASSPGLVLARTYEQYF.

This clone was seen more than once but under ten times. The DNA for the CDR3 is TGTGCCAGCAGCGTAGCGGGGGGGCAATCCTACGAGCAGTACTTC. It codes for CASSVAGGQSYEQYF. The chain recombines TRBV5-4 with TRBJ2-7; 11 bases are shared with TRBD2. This CDR3 has 15 residues. In germline, CDR1 is SGHNT, CDR2 YYREEE (reference sequence). V gave up 4 bases and J gave up 1 base; unmatched junction bases: 4. Together with reference TRBV5-4 and TRBJ2-7, the CDR3 gives the full variable domain: ETGVTQSPTHLIKTRGQQVTLRCSSQSGHNTVSWYQQALGQGPQFIFQYYREEENGRGNFPPRFSGLQFPNYSSELNVNALELDDSALYLCASSVAGGQSYEQYFGPGTRLTVT.